A single sample gave rise to the 32 T cell receptor beta chains below, sequenced in a study of blood T cells in healthy people across ages. The second PCR ran roughly 7 to 12 cycles with a sample-barcoded 5' primer and J-beta primers. Using its own MiXCR run on the 5' RACE reads, TCRdb lists one record per CDR3 protein. The sample has roughly 900,000 distinct CDR3 sequences, about 44% seen once. Sequences were obtained from blood. The receptors originated from a man aged 25 to 45 in good health.

The chain uses TRBV25-1 and TRBJ2-3; TRBD2 matches at 7 bases. The CDR3 has 16 amino acids. The V gene's germline CDR1 is MGHDK and CDR2 SYGVNS. V trimming: 3 bases; J trimming: 2 bases; junction bases outside the gene matches: 8. The CDR3 region has the DNA TGTGCCAGCAGTGACGGGGGGACCCCCGACACAGATACGCAGTATTTT. Its translation: CASSDGGTPDTDTQYF.

The CDR3 protein is CASSEDVFGDEQYF. CDR3 DNA: TGTGCCAGCAGTGAAGATGTTTTCGGGGACGAGCAGTACTTC. The rearrangement joins TRBV2 to TRBJ2-7, with D possibly TRBD2 on 5 matching bases. Trimming stripped 1 base from V and 5 bases from J, with 12 bases between. CDR3 length: 14 amino acids. Germline CDR1 and CDR2: SNHLY and FYNNEI.

This clonotype was picked up a small number of times. V gene TRBV6-5 combines with J gene TRBJ2-7; 8 positions agree with TRBD2. Germline V gene lookup returns CDR1 MNHEY and CDR2 SVGAGI. This CDR3 comprises 14 residues. J lost 2 bases, V lost 5 bases, and 5 bases had no gene match. CDR3 in DNA: TGTGCCAGCAGTAGTAGCGGGGTTCCCTACGAGCAGTACTTC. It is translated as CASSSSGVPYEQYF.

This clonotype has only a few counts. The chain joins TRBV7-9 to TRBJ2-1, with D tentatively TRBD1 (5 bases). V lost 5 bases to trimming and J lost 0 bases, with 11 bases between them. Germline CDR1 is SEHNR and CDR2 is FQNEAQ (reference sequence). CDR3 length: 15 residues. CDR3 region: CASSARAGSYNEQFF. Written as DNA, the CDR3 is TGTGCCAGCAGCGCCAGGGCAGGCTCCTACAATGAGCAGTTCTTC.

J is TRBJ2-5 and V is TRBV12-3 or TRBV12-4; 13 nucleotides line up with TRBD2. V was clipped by 5 bases and J by 11 bases; unmatched bases: 14. This CDR3 is 16 amino acids long. DNA of the CDR3: TGTGCCAGCAGTCTTGGGACTAGCGGGGACCCCAATGAGCAGTACTTC. Its translation is CASSLGTSGDPNEQYF.

The chain combines TRBV29-1 with TRBJ1-1; D not certain. The germline V gene has CDR1 SQVTM and CDR2 ANQGSEA. V was trimmed by 7 bases and J by 4 bases, leaving 10 bases between them. CDR3 length: 11 residues. CDR3 coding DNA: TGCAGCGCCGGGATCGGCACTGAAGCTTTCTTT. This gives the protein CSAGIGTEAFF.

The chain uses TRBV9 and TRBJ2-1, with 11 bases lining up with TRBD2. V gave up 0 bases and J gave up 5 bases; unmatched junction bases: 7. Germline CDR1 and CDR2: SGDLS and YYNGEE. The CDR3 sequence is 17 residues long. CDR3 sequence reads: CASSVATSGGSHNEQFF. The CDR3 DNA reads TGTGCCAGCAGCGTAGCAACTAGCGGGGGATCCCACAATGAGCAGTTCTTC.

This clonotype occurred many times. The chain combines TRBV6-4 with TRBJ2-1, with no clear D. CDR1 and CDR2 (germline): MRHNA, SNTAGT. CDR3 length equals 13 residues. The V and J ends lost 4 bases and 0 bases respectively, with 4 bases between them. CDR3 DNA sequence: TGTGCCAGCAGTGGGGGCTCCTACAATGAGCAGTTCTTC. Encoded protein: CASSGGSYNEQFF.

Comments on this clonotype: One end of the junction does not line up with germline, which may come from a read error. CDR3 DNA: TGTGTCATCGGGGTTAGCGGCAACCAAGAGACCCAGTACTTC. Its protein is CVIGVSGNQETQYF. The chain links TRBV10-3 to TRBJ2-5; maybe TRBD2 (6 bases). The CDR3 is 14 amino acids. The V gene's germline CDR1 is ENHRY and CDR2 SYGVKD.

In DNA form, the CDR3 reads TGTGCCAGCAGCCCCAACCCCGGATTGAGGCTCCTCTCTGGGGCCAACGTCCTGACTTTC. Amino acid sequence: CASSPNPGLRLLSGANVLTF. V and J are TRBV9 and TRBJ2-6; no reliable D call. The CDR3 has 20 residues. V gave up 4 bases and J gave up 0 bases, with 23 bases separating them. The V gene's germline CDR1 is SGDLS and CDR2 YYNGEE.

The V call is TRBV5-1, the J call TRBJ1-2, with D hard to call. CDR1 and CDR2 (germline): SGHRS, YFSETQ. The CDR3 runs to 15 residues. Trimming shortened V by 7 bases and J by 3 bases, and 19 bases separated the two germline ends. CDR3 DNA sequence: TGCGCCAGCGCCGGAGAGGCGACGGACGACTATGGCTACACCTTC. It specifies CASAGEATDDYGYTF.

The rearrangement links TRBV7-2 to TRBJ1-6; no reliable D call. The CDR3 is made up of 13 amino acids. Germline values: CDR1 SGHTA, CDR2 FQGNSA. The V end lost 8 bases, the J end lost 7 bases, and 12 bases lay between the germline ends. The CDR3 DNA reads TGTGCCAGCGGCCCTTCGCCCAATTCACCCCTCCACTTT. It is translated as CASGPSPNSPLHF.

J is TRBJ1-1 and V is TRBV20-1; 7 positions agree with TRBD1. The CDR3 totals 14 residues. Germline V gene lookup returns CDR1 DFQATT and CDR2 SNEGSKA (reference sequence). Trimming took 6 bases from V and 1 from J; bases not matched to a gene: 8. CDR3 DNA sequence: TGCAGTGCCACAAAGGGACAGTCGAACACTGAAGCTTTCTTT. Amino acids: CSATKGQSNTEAFF.

The J gene is TRBJ1-5, the V gene TRBV29-1, with D perhaps matching TRBD1 (5 bases). This CDR3 comprises 15 residues. Trimming cost V 4 bases and J 2 bases, with 15 bases left between them. CDR1 and CDR2 from the germline V gene are SQVTM and ANQGSEA. CDR3 in DNA: TGCAGCGTTGGGGACGGGGTGATCGGCAATCAGCCCCAGCATTTT. Translating gives CSVGDGVIGNQPQHF.

The chain uses TRBV3-1 and TRBJ1-2; D call uncertain. This CDR3 comprises 13 residues. Trimming stripped 1 base from V and 5 bases from J, with 8 bases between. Per the germline V gene, CDR1 is LGHDT and CDR2 is YNNKEL (reference sequence). The CDR3 loop is CASSQGDLYGYTF. For the CDR3, the DNA is TGTGCCAGCAGCCAAGGAGACCTATATGGCTACACCTTC.

This chain links TRBV21-1 with TRBJ2-3; the DNA was not compared with TRBD1, the D call given in the table. TRBV21-1 is a pseudogene segment. This CDR3 is built from 17 residues. CDR3 sequence (DNA): TGTGCCAGCAGCAACCACCGGGGGGGGGTTAGGGCAGATACGCAGTATTTT. It codes for CASSNHRGGVRADTQYF.

On this clonotype: Given a much more abundant clone one base away, this may be a read error. The chain is built from TRBV3-1 and TRBJ2-3; TRBD2 agrees at 7 bases. CDR3 size: 15 residues. Germline CDR1 and CDR2: LGHDT and YNNKEL (reference sequence). For the CDR3, the DNA is TGTGCCAGCAGCCAAGGCGGGACTAACACAGATGCGCAGTATTTT. It translates to CASSQGGTNTDAQYF.

This clonotype was counted a few times. This chain joins TRBV9 and TRBJ2-5; D is undetermined. This CDR3 has 12 amino acids. V gave up 4 bases and J gave up 11 bases, with 15 bases separating them. Germline V gives CDR1 SGDLS, CDR2 YYNGEE. The CDR3 loop is CASSSRYNEQYF. CDR3 DNA sequence: TGTGCCAGCAGCTCCAGATACAATGAGCAGTACTTC.

This clonotype turned up a few times. The chain employs TRBV20-1 and TRBJ2-1; D is unresolved. The CDR3 consists of 16 residues. V was cut by 1 base and J by 0 bases, with 13 bases left in between. Germline CDR1 reads DFQATT; CDR2 reads SNEGSKA (reference sequence). CDR3 residues: CSARGQERISYNEQFF. CDR3 DNA: TGCAGTGCTAGAGGTCAGGAGCGCATCTCCTACAATGAGCAGTTCTTC.

Details on this clonotype: A much larger clone differs by one base, so this may be a read error. The chain uses TRBV29-1 and TRBJ2-4; D gene unclear. V was pared by 4 bases and J by 10 bases, with 14 bases between. This CDR3 is 12 amino acids long. Germline V gene lookup returns CDR1 SQVTM and CDR2 ANQGSEA. The CDR3 DNA follows: TGCAGCGTTGTTTGGACCGATAATATTCAGTACTTC. Protein: CSVVWTDNIQYF.

J is TRBJ1-5 and V is TRBV7-2; D is possibly TRBD1 (5 bases). Germline V lookup: CDR1 SGHTA, CDR2 FQGNSA. This CDR3 has 18 residues. Trimming left V 1 base short and J 3 bases short, with 19 bases between. This chain's CDR3 is CASSLVFQGVGHNQPQHF. In DNA form, the CDR3 reads TGTGCCAGCAGCTTAGTGTTTCAGGGAGTAGGGCACAATCAGCCCCAGCATTTT.

In its sample, this clonotype was seen a few times. For the CDR3, the DNA is TGCGCCAGCAGCTTGGTACCTAGCGGGGCGGATGAGCAGTTCTTC. Translating gives CASSLVPSGADEQFF. This chain connects TRBV5-1 to TRBJ2-1, with 9 bases identical to TRBD2. The V gene end was trimmed by 0 bases and the J gene end by 8 bases; junction bases not matched to a gene: 6. CDR1 is SGHRS and CDR2 is YFSETQ in the germline V gene. The CDR3 contains 15 residues.

This chain links TRBV5-5 with TRBJ2-7, with 10 bases that match TRBD2. The junction had 6 bases not matched to a gene; V was cut back by 4 bases and J by 2 bases. The CDR3 totals 15 residues. Germline lookup yields CDR1 SGHKS and CDR2 YYEKEE (reference sequence). The CDR3, as DNA: TGTGCCAGCAGCGCAGCCACTAGCGGGGCCTACGAGCAGTACTTC. Translating it yields CASSAATSGAYEQYF.

The rearrangement uses TRBV7-3 and TRBJ2-3; D is perhaps TRBD1 or TRBD2 (5 bases each). V was clipped by 5 bases and J by 2 bases, with 11 bases between them. The germline V gene encodes CDR1 SGHTA and CDR2 FQGTGA. CDR3 length equals 14 residues. CDR3 nucleotide sequence: TGTGCCAGCAGCACCCGGGACCACACAGATACGCAGTATTTT. Protein sequence: CASSTRDHTDTQYF.

This clonotype was recorded a few times. The gene calls are TRBV28 and TRBJ2-7; 7 nucleotides line up with TRBD1. Looked up from germline, CDR1 is MDHEN and CDR2 is SYDVKM. V lost 7 bases to trimming and J lost 4 bases; unmatched junction nucleotides: 13. CDR3 size: 15 residues. CDR3: CASTYLGDRDYEQYF. The CDR3 nucleotides read TGTGCCAGCACCTATTTAGGGGACAGAGATTACGAGCAGTACTTC.

This clonotype was seen only once. This chain links TRBV20-1 with TRBJ2-4, with a possible D match to TRBD1 (5 bases). Trimming took off 2 bases at V and 13 bases at J, with 21 bases between the two ends. This CDR3 has 14 amino acids. The germline V gene has CDR1 DFQATT and CDR2 SNEGSKA (reference sequence). DNA for the CDR3: TGCAGTGCTAGAAATTTGGGCAGGGTGGATGAGCAGTACTTC. This gives the protein CSARNLGRVDEQYF.

The genes are TRBV29-1 and TRBJ1-1; no clear D gene. Deletions cut 6 bases from V and 0 bases from J, with 8 bases between. This CDR3 has 12 residues. Looked up from germline, CDR1 is SQVTM and CDR2 is ANQGSEA. The CDR3 here is CSVGGMNTEAFF. Here the CDR3 DNA reads TGCAGCGTGGGAGGGATGAACACTGAAGCTTTCTTT. Full variable domain (remainder filled in from reference TRBV29-1 and TRBJ1-1): SAVISQKPSRDICQRGTSLTIQCQVDSQVTMMFWYRQQPGQSLTLIATANQGSEATYESGFVIDKFPISRPNLTFSTLTVSNMSPEDSSIYLCSVGGMNTEAFFGQGTRLTVV.

This clonotype has more than one count but fewer than ten. This rearrangement joins TRBV4-1 to TRBJ2-5, with 8 bases aligning to TRBD1. This CDR3 is 15 amino acids long. Germline lookup yields CDR1 MGHRA and CDR2 YSYEKL. V lost 1 base, J lost 4 bases, and 5 bases stayed unmatched. The CDR3 DNA sequence: TGCGCCAGCAGCCAAGGGACAGGGCTTCGAGAGACCCAGTACTTC. Amino acid sequence: CASSQGTGLRETQYF.

Concerning this clonotype: An end of the junction differs from the germline gene, which may be a read error. The V and J genes are TRBV12-3 or TRBV12-4 and TRBJ2-5; 9 bases agree with TRBD1. The J call may be wrong; the DNA end is better matched by TRBJ2-7. This CDR3 has 14 residues. For the CDR3, the DNA is TGTGCCTGCAGTGCCGGACAGGGGAGCTACGAGCAGTACTTC. It encodes CACSAGQGSYEQYF.

The V and J genes are TRBV12-3 or TRBV12-4 and TRBJ2-5, with a tentative D call TRBD1 (6 bases). The closer fit of TRBJ2-7 to the DNA end suggests the J call may be wrong. The CDR3 sequence is 14 residues long. In nucleotides, the CDR3 is TGTGCCAGCAGTTTTGGGGGCAGGGCAGACGAGCAGTACTTC. Its translation is CASSFGGRADEQYF.

Written as DNA, the CDR3 is TGTGCCAGCAGTTTCGAGGGGCGGGCGGACCTCACAGATACGCAGTATTTT. Encoded protein: CASSFEGRADLTDTQYF. The J gene is TRBJ2-3, the V gene TRBV28, with D perhaps being TRBD1 or TRBD2 (5 bases each). The germline CDR1 and CDR2 sequences are MDHEN and SYDVKM. There are 17 residues in the CDR3. V was cut by 3 bases and J by 2 bases, with 18 bases left in between.

The V gene is TRBV3-1, the J gene TRBJ2-1; D possibly corresponds to TRBD1 (6 bases). The end of the DNA aligns better with TRBJ2-7, so the J call may be wrong. Germline V gene lookup returns CDR1 LGHDT and CDR2 YNNKEL (reference sequence). This CDR3 is built from 13 residues. This CDR3 reads CARTGSSYNEQYF. The CDR3 nucleotides are TGTGCCAGAACAGGGAGCTCCTACAATGAGCAGTACTTC.